This T cell receptor beta chain was identified in a study of regulatory T cells in long-lasting Graves disease. Stated time point: newly diagnosed GD, antithyroid drugs for less than 3 months. RNA from PBMCs was the source of the TCR library. Blood from the periphery, nine milliliters in all, was drawn into EDTA tubes. Through Arm-PCR of CDR3 regions and iRepertoire HTBI primers, TCR beta libraries were built. TCRdb reprocessed the multiplex PCR reads via MiXCR and lists one record per CDR3 protein. This sample has about 420,000 distinct CDR3 sequences, with about 16% found just once. The CDR3 runs to 17 residues. V trimming: 6 bases; J trimming: 0 bases; junction bases outside the gene matches: 3. The data also belong to a second study, concerning T cells in Graves' hyperthyroidism and ophthalmopathy.

The specimen comprised peripheral blood mononuclear cells (PBMCs), sampled at new diagnosis, from a patient treated with antithyroid drugs. The clonotype was recovered from a woman between 18 and 29 years old with Graves disease. V is TRBV12-3 or TRBV12-4 and J is TRBJ2-6, with 12 bases that match TRBD2. As DNA, the CDR3 is TGTGCCAGCAGAAGGACTAGCGGGAACTCTGGGGCCAACGTCCTGACTTTC. Protein product: CASRRTSGNSGANVLTF.